Included here is one T cell receptor (beta chain) sequence, with context. The antigen remains undetermined. This sample was taken from a study of T cell responses to AZD1222 COVID-19 vaccine. General study findings and limits: Among AZD1222 vaccinees, only six or seven were seropositive at baseline.

Produced via immunoSEQ multiplex PCR; TCRdb's table is partial and in-frame only. Of under 200,000 clones listed, roughly 92% are singletons. The CDR3 sequence is 15 residues long. Germline V gene lookup returns CDR1 MGHDK and CDR2 SYGVNS. Trimming left V 0 bases short and J 1 base short, with 9 bases between. Source: peripheral blood, taken on day 0 of AZD1222 vaccination. V gene TRBV25-1 combines with J gene TRBJ1-1; maybe TRBD1 (6 bases). This receptor was obtained from an adult in good health. Here the CDR3 DNA reads TGTGCCAGCAGTGAATATAGGGGGGGGAACACTGAAGCTTTCTTT. As protein: CASSEYRGGNTEAFF. Filled out from reference TRBV25-1 and TRBJ1-1, the complete variable domain reads EADIYQTPRYLVIGTGKKITLECSQTMGHDKMYWYQQDPGMELHLIHYSYGVNSTEKGDLSSESTVSRIRTEHFPLTLESARPSHTSQYLCASSEYRGGNTEAFFGQGTRLTVV.